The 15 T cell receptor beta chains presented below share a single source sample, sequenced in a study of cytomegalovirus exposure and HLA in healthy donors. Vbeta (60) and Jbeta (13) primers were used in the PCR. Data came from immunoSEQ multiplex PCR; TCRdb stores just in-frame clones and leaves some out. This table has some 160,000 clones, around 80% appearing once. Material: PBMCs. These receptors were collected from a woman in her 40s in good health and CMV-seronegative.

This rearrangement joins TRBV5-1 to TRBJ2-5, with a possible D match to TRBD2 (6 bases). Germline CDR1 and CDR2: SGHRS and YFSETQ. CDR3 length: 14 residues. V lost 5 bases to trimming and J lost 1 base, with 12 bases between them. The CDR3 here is CASRSSGLQETQYF. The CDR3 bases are TGCGCCAGCAGATCATCGGGACTCCAAGAGACCCAGTACTTC. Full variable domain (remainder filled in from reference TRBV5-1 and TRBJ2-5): KAGVTQTPRYLIKTRGQQVTLSCSPISGHRSVSWYQQTPGQGLQFLFEYFSETQRNKGNFPGRFSGRQFSNSRSEMNVSTLELGDSALYLCASRSSGLQETQYFGPGTRLLVL.

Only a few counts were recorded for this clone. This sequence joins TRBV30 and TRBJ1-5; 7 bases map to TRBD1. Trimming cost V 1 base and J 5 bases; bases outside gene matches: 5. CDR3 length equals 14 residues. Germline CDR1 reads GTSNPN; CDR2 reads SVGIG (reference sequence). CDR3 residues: CAWSDRGMYQPQHF. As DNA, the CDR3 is TGTGCCTGGAGTGACAGGGGAATGTATCAGCCCCAGCATTTT.

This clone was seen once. DNA of the CDR3: TGTGCCAGCAGTTTGACGGGACTAGTCATTCATGAGCAGTTCTTC. Amino acid sequence: CASSLTGLVIHEQFF. The chain joins TRBV6-1 to TRBJ2-1, with 8 bases that match TRBD2. The germline CDR1 and CDR2 sequences are MNHNS and SASEGT. This CDR3 is 15 amino acids long. V dropped 5 bases and J dropped 8; count of bases not matched to a gene: 11.

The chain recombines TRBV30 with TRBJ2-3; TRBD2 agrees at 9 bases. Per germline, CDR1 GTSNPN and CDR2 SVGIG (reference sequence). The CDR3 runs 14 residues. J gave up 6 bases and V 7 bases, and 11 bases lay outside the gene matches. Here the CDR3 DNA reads TGTGCCTCACTCGGGCGGGGGGGCCCGGATACGCAGTATTTT. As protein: CASLGRGGPDTQYF.

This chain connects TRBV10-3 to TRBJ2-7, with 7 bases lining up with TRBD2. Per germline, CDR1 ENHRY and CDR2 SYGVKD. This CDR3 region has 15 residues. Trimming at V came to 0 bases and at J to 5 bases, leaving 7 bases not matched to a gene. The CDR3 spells CAISESLGSGDEQYF. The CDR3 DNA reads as TGTGCCATCAGTGAGTCGTTAGGAAGCGGGGACGAGCAGTACTTC.

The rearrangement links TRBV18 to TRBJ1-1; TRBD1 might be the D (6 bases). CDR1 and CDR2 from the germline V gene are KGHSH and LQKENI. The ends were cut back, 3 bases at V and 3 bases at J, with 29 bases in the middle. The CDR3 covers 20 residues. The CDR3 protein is CASSPLGIGMSAGGHTEAFF. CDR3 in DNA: TGTGCCAGCTCACCCTTGGGCATCGGTATGAGTGCCGGGGGGCACACTGAAGCTTTCTTT.

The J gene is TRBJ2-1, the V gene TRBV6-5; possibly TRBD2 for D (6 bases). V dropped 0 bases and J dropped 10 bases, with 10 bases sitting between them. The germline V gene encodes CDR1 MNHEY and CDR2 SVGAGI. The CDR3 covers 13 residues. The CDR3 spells CASSYSILAEQFF. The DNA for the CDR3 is TGTGCCAGCAGTTACTCGATTCTAGCGGAGCAGTTCTTC.

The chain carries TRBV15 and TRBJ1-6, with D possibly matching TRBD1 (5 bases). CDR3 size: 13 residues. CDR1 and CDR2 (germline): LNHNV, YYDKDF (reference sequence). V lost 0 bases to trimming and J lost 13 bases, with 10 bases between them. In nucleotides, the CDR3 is TGTGCCACCAGCAGAGATCGGCAGGGCCCCCTCCACTTT. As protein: CATSRDRQGPLHF.

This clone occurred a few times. The CDR3 coding sequence is TGCGCCAGCAGCCATACGGACAGGGGGCCTGAAGCTTTCTTT. Translating it yields CASSHTDRGPEAFF. The J gene is TRBJ1-1, the V gene TRBV4-1; TRBD1 matches at 11 bases. The germline V gene has CDR1 MGHRA and CDR2 YSYEKL. The V segment lost 3 bases and the J segment 6 bases; nucleotides outside the gene matches: 3. CDR3 length: 14 residues.

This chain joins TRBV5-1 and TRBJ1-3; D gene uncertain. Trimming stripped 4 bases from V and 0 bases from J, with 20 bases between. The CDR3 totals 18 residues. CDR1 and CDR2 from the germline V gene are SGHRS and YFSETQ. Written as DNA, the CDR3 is TGCGCCAGCAGCCAATCCGTCCCCGGGAGAATCTCTGGAAACACCATATATTTT. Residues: CASSQSVPGRISGNTIYF.

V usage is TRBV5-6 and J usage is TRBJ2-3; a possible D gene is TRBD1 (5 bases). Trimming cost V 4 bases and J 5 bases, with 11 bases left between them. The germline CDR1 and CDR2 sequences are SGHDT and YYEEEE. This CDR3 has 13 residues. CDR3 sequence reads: CASSPDTQDTQYF. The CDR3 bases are TGTGCCAGCAGCCCGGACACACAAGATACGCAGTATTTT.

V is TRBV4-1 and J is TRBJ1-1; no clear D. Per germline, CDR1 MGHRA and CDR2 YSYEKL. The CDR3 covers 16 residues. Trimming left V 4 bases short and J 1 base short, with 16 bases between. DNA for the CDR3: TGCGCCAGCAGCCTTCTCAGCCGGGTCTCGAACACTGAAGCTTTCTTT. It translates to CASSLLSRVSNTEAFF.

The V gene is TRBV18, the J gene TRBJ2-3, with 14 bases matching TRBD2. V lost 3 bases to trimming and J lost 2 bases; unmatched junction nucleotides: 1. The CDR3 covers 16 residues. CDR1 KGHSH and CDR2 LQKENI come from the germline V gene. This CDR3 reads CASSPGLAGATDTQYF. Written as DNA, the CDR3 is TGTGCCAGCTCACCGGGACTAGCGGGAGCCACAGATACGCAGTATTTT.

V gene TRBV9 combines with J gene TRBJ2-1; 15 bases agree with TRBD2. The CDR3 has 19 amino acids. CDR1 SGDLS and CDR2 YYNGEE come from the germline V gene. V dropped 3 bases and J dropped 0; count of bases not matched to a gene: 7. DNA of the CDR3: TGTGCCAGCAGCGGCAGGACTAGCGGGGGGGCCTCCTCCTACAATGAGCAGTTCTTC. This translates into CASSGRTSGGASSYNEQFF.

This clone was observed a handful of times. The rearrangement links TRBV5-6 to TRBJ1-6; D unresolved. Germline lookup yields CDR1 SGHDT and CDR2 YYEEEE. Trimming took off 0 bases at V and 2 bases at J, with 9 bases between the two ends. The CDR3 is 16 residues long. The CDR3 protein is CASSLGALAYNSPLHF. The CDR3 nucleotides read TGTGCCAGCAGCTTGGGAGCCTTGGCCTATAATTCACCCCTCCACTTT.